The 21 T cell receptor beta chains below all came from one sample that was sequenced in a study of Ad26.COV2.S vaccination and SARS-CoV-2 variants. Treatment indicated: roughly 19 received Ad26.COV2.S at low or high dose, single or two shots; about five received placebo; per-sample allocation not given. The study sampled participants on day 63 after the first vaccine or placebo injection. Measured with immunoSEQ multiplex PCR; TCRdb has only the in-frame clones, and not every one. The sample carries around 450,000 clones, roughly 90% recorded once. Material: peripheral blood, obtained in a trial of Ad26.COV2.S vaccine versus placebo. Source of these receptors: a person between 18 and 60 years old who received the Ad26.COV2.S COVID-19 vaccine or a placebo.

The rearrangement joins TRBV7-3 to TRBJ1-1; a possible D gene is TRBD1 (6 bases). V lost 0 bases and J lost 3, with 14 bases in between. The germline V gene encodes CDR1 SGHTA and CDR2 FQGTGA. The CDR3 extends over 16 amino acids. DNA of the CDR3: TGTGCCAGCAGCTTAACCGGCGGAAGGGGGGACACTGAAGCTTTCTTT. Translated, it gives CASSLTGGRGDTEAFF. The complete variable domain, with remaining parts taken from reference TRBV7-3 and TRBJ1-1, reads GAGVSQTPSNKVTEKGKYVELRCDPISGHTALYWYRQSLGQGPEFLIYFQGTGAADDSGLPNDRFFAVRPEGSVSTLKIQRTERGDSAVYLCASSLTGGRGDTEAFFGQGTRLTVV.

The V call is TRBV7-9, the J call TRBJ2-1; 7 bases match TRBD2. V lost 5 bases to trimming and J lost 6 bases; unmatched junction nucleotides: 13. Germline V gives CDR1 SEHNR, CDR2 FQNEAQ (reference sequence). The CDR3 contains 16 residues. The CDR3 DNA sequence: TGTGCCAGCAGCCTTATTCCGAGCGGGGAACGCAATGAGCAGTTCTTC. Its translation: CASSLIPSGERNEQFF.

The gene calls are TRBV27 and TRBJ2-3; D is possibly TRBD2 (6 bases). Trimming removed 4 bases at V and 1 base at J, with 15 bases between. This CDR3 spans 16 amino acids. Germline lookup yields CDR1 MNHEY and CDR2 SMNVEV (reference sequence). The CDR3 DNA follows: TGTGCCAGCAGTTATCGGACTATTTTGGGCACAGATACGCAGTATTTT. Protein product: CASSYRTILGTDTQYF.

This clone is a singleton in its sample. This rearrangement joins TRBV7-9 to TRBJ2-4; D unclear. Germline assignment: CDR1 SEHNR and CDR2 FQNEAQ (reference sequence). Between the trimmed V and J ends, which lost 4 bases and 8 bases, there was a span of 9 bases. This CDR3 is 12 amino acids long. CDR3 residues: CASSSTWDIQYF. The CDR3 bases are TGTGCCAGCAGCTCGACTTGGGACATTCAGTACTTC.

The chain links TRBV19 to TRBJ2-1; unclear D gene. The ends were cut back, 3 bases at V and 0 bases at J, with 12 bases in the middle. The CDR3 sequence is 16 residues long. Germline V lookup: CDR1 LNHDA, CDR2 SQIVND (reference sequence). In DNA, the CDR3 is TGTGCCAGTAGTATCGCAGTGACCTACTCCTACAATGAGCAGTTCTTC. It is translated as CASSIAVTYSYNEQFF.

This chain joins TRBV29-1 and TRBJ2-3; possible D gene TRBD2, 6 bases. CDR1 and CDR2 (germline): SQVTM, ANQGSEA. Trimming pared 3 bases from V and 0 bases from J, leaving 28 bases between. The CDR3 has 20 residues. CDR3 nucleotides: TGCAGCGTTGAGATACCACCGGGACTCCTCCGGGAGACTAGCACAGATACGCAGTATTTT. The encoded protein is CSVEIPPGLLRETSTDTQYF.

CDR3 DNA: TGTGCCAGCAGCGCCGTGACAGGAGATAATGAAAAACTGTTTTTT. Amino acids: CASSAVTGDNEKLFF. The chain couples TRBV7-6 to TRBJ1-4, with D possibly matching TRBD1 (6 bases). CDR1 and CDR2 from the germline V gene are SGHVS and FNYEAQ. The CDR3 length is 15 residues. The germline V and J ends were trimmed by 5 bases and 4 bases, with 14 bases remaining between them.

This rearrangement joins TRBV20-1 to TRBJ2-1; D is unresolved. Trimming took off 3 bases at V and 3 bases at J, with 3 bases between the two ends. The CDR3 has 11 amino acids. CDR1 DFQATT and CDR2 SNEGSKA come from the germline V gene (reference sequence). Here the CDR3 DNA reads TGCAGTGCTAGGGACTACAATGAGCAGTTCTTC. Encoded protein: CSARDYNEQFF.

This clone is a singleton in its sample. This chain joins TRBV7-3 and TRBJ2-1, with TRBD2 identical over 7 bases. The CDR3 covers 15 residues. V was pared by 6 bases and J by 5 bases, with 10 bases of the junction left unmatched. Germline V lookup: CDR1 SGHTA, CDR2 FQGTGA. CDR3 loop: CASSSFGRGDNEQFF. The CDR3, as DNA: TGTGCCAGCAGTTCATTCGGCCGGGGGGACAATGAGCAGTTCTTC.

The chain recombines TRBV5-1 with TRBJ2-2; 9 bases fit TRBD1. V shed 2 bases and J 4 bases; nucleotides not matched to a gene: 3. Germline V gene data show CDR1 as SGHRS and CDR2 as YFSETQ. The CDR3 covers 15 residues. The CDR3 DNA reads TGCGCCAGCAGCTTCCGGGACAGGGCCACCGGGGAGCTGTTTTTT. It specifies CASSFRDRATGELFF.

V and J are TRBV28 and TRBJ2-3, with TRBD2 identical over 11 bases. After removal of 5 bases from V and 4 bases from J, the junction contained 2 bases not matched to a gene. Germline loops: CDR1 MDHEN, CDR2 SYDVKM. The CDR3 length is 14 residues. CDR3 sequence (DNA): TGTGCCAGCAGTCTAGCGGGGGGCGCAGATACGCAGTATTTT. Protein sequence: CASSLAGGADTQYF.

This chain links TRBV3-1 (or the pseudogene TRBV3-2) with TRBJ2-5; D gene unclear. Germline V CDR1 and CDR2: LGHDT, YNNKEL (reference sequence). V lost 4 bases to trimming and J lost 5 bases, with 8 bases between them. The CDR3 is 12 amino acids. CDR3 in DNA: TGTGCCAGCAGCCCGCCTGGGGAGACCCAGTACTTC. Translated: CASSPPGETQYF.

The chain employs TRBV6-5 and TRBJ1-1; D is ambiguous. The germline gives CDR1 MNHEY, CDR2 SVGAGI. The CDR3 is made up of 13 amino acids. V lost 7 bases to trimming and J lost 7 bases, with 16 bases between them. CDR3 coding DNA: TGTGCCAGCAATCGTTTAGGCCAAGGTGAAGCTTTCTTT. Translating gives CASNRLGQGEAFF.

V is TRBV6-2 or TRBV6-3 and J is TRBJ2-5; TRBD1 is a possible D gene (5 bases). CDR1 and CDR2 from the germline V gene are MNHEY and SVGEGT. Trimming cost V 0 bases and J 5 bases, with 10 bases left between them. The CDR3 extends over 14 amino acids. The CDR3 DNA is TGTGCCAGCAGTTACTCGACAGACGGGGAGACCCAGTACTTC. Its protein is CASSYSTDGETQYF.

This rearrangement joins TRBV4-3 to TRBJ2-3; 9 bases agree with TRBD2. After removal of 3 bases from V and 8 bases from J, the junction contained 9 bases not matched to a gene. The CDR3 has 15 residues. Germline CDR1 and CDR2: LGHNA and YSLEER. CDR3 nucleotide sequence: TGCGCCAGCAGCCAGAGCCCTAGCGGGGCGGTTACGCAGTATTTT. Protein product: CASSQSPSGAVTQYF.

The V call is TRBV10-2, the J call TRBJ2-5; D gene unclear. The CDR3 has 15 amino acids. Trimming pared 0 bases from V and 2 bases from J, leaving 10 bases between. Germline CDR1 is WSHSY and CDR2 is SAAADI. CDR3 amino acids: CASSESGWEQETQYF. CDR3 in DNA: TGCGCCAGCAGTGAGTCTGGGTGGGAACAAGAGACCCAGTACTTC.

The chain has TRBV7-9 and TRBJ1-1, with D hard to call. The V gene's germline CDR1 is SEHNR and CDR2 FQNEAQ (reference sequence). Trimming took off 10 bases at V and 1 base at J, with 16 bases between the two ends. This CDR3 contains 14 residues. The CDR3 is CATSSWLGNTEAFF. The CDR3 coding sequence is TGTGCCACCTCCTCCTGGCTGGGGAACACTGAAGCTTTCTTT.

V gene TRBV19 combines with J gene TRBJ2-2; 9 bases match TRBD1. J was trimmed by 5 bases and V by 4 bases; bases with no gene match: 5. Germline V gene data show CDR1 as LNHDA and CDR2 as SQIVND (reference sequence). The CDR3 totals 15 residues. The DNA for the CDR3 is TGTGCCAGTAGTACGAGGGGACAGGGAACCGGGGAGCTGTTTTTT. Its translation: CASSTRGQGTGELFF.

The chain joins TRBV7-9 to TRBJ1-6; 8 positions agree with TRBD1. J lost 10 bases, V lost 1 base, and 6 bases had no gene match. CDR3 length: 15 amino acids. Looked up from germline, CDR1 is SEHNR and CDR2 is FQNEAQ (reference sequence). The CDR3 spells CASSLVTGGGSPLHF. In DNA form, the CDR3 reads TGTGCCAGCAGCTTAGTTACAGGGGGAGGATCACCCCTCCACTTT.

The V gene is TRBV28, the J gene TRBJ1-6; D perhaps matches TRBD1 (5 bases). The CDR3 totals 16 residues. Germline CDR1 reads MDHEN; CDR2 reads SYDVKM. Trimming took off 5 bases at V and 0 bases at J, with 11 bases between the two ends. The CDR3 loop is CASSEIDSSYNSPLHF. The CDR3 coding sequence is TGTGCCAGCAGTGAGATCGACAGCTCCTATAATTCACCCCTCCACTTT.

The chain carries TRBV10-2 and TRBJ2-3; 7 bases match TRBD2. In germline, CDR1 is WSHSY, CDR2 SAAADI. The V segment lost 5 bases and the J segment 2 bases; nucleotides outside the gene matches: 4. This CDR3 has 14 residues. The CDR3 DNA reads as TGCGCCAGCAGTCCCCTAGCGGACACAGATACGCAGTATTTT. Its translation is CASSPLADTDTQYF.